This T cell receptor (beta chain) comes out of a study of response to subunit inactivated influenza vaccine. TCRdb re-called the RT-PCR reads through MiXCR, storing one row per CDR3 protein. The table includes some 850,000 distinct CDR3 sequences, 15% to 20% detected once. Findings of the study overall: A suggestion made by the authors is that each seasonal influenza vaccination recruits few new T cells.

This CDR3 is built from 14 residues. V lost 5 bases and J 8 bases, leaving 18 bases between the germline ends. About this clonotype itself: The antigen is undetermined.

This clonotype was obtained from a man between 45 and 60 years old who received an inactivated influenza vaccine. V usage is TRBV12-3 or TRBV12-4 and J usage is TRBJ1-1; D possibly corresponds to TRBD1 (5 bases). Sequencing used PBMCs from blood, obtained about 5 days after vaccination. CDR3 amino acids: CASSPVRDLSEAFF. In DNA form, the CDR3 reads TGTGCCAGCAGTCCTGTACGGGACCTCAGCGAAGCTTTCTTT.